The subject of this entry is one T cell receptor beta chain. Antigen: not known. This entry belongs to a study of graft-versus-host responses after intestinal transplantation. Study-level information: Multivisceral, liver-intestinal, or isolated intestinal transplants were performed in recipients. Tacrolimus and steroids were given for three to four years to all recipients after anti-thymocyte globulin induction. Study-level points and caveats: GvH clones detected in recipient marrow included some appearing first in ileum or blood. Among circulating GvH clones, peak levels were associated with early post-transplant declines in HvG clones.

The assay was immunoSEQ multiplex PCR, and TCRdb's table has in-frame clones only and misses some. The sample holds around 97,000 clones, under 95% seen once. The CDR3 covers 14 residues. V lost 4 bases to trimming and J lost 7 bases; unmatched junction nucleotides: 7. Germline V CDR1 and CDR2: SGDLS, YYNGEE. The clonotype originates from a human donor who received an intestinal transplant. The sequences come from unstimulated CD8+ T cells sorted from spleen or lymph node cells, collected before intestinal transplant. The V call is TRBV9, the J call TRBJ1-4, with 7 bases fitting TRBD1. The CDR3 loop is CASSLGQGGEKLFF. CDR3 sequence (DNA): TGTGCCAGCAGCCTGGGGCAGGGGGGTGAAAAACTGTTTTTT. The whole variable domain, remainder taken from reference TRBV9 and TRBJ1-4, is DSGVTQTPKHLITATGQRVTLRCSPRSGDLSVYWYQQSLDQGLQFLIQYYNGEERAKGNILERFSAQQFPDLHSELNLSSLELGDSALYFCASSLGQGGEKLFFGSGTQLSVL.